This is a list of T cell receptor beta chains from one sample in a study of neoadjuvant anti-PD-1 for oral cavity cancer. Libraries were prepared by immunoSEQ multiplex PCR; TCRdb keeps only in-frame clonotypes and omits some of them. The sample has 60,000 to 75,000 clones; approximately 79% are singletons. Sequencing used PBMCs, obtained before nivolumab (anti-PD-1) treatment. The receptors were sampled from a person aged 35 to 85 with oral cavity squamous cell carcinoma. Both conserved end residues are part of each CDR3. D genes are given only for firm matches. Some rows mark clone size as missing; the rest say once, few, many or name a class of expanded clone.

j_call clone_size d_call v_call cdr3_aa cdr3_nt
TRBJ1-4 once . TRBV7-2 CASSLRSTDEKLFF TGTGCCAGCAGCTTGAGAAGCACCGACGAAAAACTGTTTTTT
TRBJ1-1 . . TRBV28 CASSLLYEAFF TGTGCCAGCAGTCTCTTATATGAAGCTTTCTTT
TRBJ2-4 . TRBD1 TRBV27 CASSLSRQGSGAKNIQYF TGTGCCAGCAGTTTATCTCGACAGGGTTCGGGCGCCAAAAACATTCAGTACTTC
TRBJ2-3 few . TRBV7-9 CASSLSRTDTQYF TGTGCCAGCAGCTTAAGCCGGACAGATACGCAGTATTTT
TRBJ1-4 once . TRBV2 CASSRGGTNEKLFF TGTGCCAGCAGTAGAGGGGGAACTAATGAAAAACTGTTTTTT
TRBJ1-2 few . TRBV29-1 CSVGENYGYTF TGCAGCGTAGGGGAGAACTATGGCTACACCTTC
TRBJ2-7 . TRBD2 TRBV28 CASSRGFSGKFYEQYF TGTGCCAGCAGTAGGGGGTTTAGCGGGAAATTCTACGAGCAGTACTTC
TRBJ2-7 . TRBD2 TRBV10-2 CASRTTAGDSYEQYF TGCGCCAGCAGGACCACAGCGGGGGACTCCTACGAGCAGTACTTC
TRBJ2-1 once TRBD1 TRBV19 CASNLGTGNNEQFF TGTGCCAGTAACCTAGGGACAGGGAACAATGAGCAGTTCTTC
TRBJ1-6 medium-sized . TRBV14 CASSQDRRYNSPLHF TGTGCCAGCAGCCAAGATCGACGGTATAATTCACCCCTCCACTTT
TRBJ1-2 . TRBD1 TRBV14 CASSQWTGTFGYTF TGTGCCAGCAGCCAGTGGACAGGGACTTTCGGCTACACCTTC
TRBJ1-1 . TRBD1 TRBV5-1 CASSFARGQQNTEAFF TGCGCCAGCAGCTTCGCCCGGGGACAGCAGAACACTGAAGCTTTCTTT
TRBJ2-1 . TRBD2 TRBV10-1 CASSDRLAGTYNEQFF TGCGCCAGCAGTGACAGACTAGCGGGGACCTACAATGAGCAGTTCTTC
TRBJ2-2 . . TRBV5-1 CASSRGGANTNTGELFF TGCGCCAGCAGCCGTGGAGGGGCCAACACGAACACCGGGGAGCTGTTTTTT
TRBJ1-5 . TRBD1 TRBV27 CASSLDRLGMSQPQHF TGTGCCAGCAGTTTGGACAGGCTGGGGATGAGTCAGCCCCAGCATTTT
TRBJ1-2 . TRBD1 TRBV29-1 CSVKGANQVFDGYTF TGCAGCGTTAAGGGGGCAAACCAGGTGTTTGATGGCTACACCTTC
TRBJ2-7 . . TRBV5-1 CASSRLPRDEQYF TGCGCCAGCAGTCGACTTCCGAGGGACGAGCAGTACTTC
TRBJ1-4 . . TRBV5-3 CARSNPGGDGDEKLFF TGTGCCAGAAGTAACCCGGGGGGTGATGGTGATGAAAAACTGTTTTTT
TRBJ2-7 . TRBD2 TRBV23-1 CASEAAGGYPYEQYF TGCGCCAGCGAAGCGGCGGGAGGCTATCCCTACGAGCAGTACTTC
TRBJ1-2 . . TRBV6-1 CASSPALQGGYTF TGTGCCAGCAGTCCCGCCCTCCAAGGAGGCTACACCTTC
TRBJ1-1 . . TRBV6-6 CASSFGSRYFF TGTGCCAGCAGTTTTGGCAGCCGATATTTCTTT
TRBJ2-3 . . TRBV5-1 CASAQADTQYF TGCGCCAGCGCACAGGCAGATACGCAGTATTTT
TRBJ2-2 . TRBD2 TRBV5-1 CASSLSGGSTGELFF TGCGCCAGCAGCTTGAGCGGGGGATCCACCGGGGAGCTGTTTTTT
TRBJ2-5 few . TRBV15 CATSRDGAVEETQYF TGTGCCACCAGCAGAGATGGAGCAGTCGAAGAGACCCAGTACTTC
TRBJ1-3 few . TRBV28 CASSQADGNTIYF TGTGCCAGCAGCCAGGCTGATGGAAACACCATATATTTT
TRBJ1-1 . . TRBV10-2 CASSDPGGSDRNTEAFF TGCGCCAGCAGTGACCCAGGAGGGAGCGATAGGAACACTGAAGCTTTCTTT
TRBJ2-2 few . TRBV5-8 CASSFGGIPANTGELFF TGTGCCAGCAGCTTTGGGGGTATCCCCGCGAACACCGGGGAGCTGTTTTTT
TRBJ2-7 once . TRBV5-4 CASSSPGGKVYEQYF TGTGCCAGCAGCAGCCCTGGCGGGAAGGTCTACGAGCAGTACTTC
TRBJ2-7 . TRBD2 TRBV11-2 CASGGGRGSYEQYF TGTGCCAGCGGGGGCGGGAGGGGATCCTACGAGCAGTACTTC
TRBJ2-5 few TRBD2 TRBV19 CASSVGLAGETQYF TGTGCCAGTAGTGTGGGACTAGCTGGAGAGACCCAGTACTTC
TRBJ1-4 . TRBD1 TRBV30 CAWKGQGMENEKLFF TGTGCCTGGAAGGGACAGGGAATGGAGAATGAAAAACTGTTTTTT
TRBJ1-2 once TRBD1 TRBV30 CAWRPGQGGGYTF TGTGCCTGGAGACCGGGACAGGGTGGTGGCTACACCTTC
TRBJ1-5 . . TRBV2 CASREQLTSNQPQHF TGTGCCAGCAGAGAACAGCTGACTAGCAATCAGCCCCAGCATTTT
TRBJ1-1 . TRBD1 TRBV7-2 CASRRGLNTEAFF TGTGCCAGCAGAAGGGGGCTGAACACTGAAGCTTTCTTT
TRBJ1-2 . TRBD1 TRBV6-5 CASSQGAEGGYTF TGTGCCAGCAGTCAGGGGGCAGAAGGTGGCTACACCTTC
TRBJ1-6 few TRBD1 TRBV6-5 CASSPADRGNSPLHF TGTGCCAGCAGCCCCGCGGACAGGGGTAATTCACCCCTCCACTTT
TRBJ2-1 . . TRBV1 CTSSQDERGSYNEQFF TGCACCAGCAGCCAGGACGAGCGGGGTTCCTACAATGAGCAGTTCTTC
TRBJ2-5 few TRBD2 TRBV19 CASSMTSGGRETQYF TGTGCCAGTAGTATGACTAGCGGGGGGCGGGAGACCCAGTACTTC
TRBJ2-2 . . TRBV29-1 CSGSNTGELFF TGCAGTGGGTCGAACACCGGGGAGCTGTTTTTT
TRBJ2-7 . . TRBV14 CASSEGRLGSAPEQYF TGTGCCAGCAGCGAGGGAAGGTTGGGCTCCGCTCCCGAGCAGTACTTC
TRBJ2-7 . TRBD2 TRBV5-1 CASSLWRESYEQYF TGCGCCAGCAGCTTGTGGCGGGAGTCCTACGAGCAGTACTTC
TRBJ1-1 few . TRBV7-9 CASSLGGGLTEAFF TGTGCCAGCAGCTTAGGCGGTGGGTTAACTGAAGCTTTCTTT
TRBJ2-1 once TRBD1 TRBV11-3 CASSLGGTGTYNEQFF TGTGCCAGCAGCTTAGGGGGGACAGGGACCTACAATGAGCAGTTCTTC
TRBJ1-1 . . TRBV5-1 CASSLEGRTNTEAFF TGCGCCAGCAGCTTGGAGGGACGGACGAACACTGAAGCTTTCTTT
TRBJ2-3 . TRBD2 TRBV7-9 CASSSYLGGRETDTQYF TGTGCCAGCAGCTCCTACCTAGGCGGGAGGGAGACTGATACGCAGTATTTT
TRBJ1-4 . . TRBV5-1 CASSLARTTNEKLFF TGCGCCAGCAGCTTGGCCAGGACGACTAATGAAAAACTGTTTTTT
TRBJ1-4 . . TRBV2 CASSAFVGWDEKLFF TGTGCCAGCAGTGCATTTGTAGGGTGGGATGAAAAACTGTTTTTT
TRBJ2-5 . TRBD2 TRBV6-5 CASSPHTSGIPSQYF TGTGCCAGCAGCCCTCACACTAGCGGGATTCCCTCCCAGTACTTC
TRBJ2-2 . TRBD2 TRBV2 CASRSGLAANTGELFF TGTGCCAGCAGAAGCGGACTAGCGGCTAACACCGGGGAGCTGTTTTTT
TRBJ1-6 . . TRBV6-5 CASRPGLKGSPLHF TGTGCCAGCAGACCGGGGTTAAAAGGTTCACCCCTCCACTTT
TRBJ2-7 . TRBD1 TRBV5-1 CASSSGQGSYEQYF TGCGCCAGCAGCTCCGGACAGGGCTCCTACGAGCAGTACTTC
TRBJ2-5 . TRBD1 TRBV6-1 CATGQGWETQYF TGTGCCACTGGACAGGGATGGGAGACCCAGTACTTC
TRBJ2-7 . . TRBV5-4 CASMGADSYEQYF TGTGCCAGCATGGGGGCGGACTCCTACGAGCAGTACTTC
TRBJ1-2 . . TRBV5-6 CASSRIDDSFNYGYTF TGTGCCAGCAGCCGCATAGACGATTCGTTTAACTATGGCTACACCTTC
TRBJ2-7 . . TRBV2 CASKRDGHYEQYF TGTGCCAGCAAAAGGGACGGCCACTACGAGCAGTACTTC
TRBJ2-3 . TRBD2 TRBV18 CASSPPGGPDTQYF TGTGCCAGCTCACCTCCGGGGGGGCCAGATACGCAGTATTTT
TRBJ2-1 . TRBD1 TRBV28 CASSKDRGKNEQFF TGTGCCAGCAGTAAGGACAGGGGGAAAAATGAGCAGTTCTTC
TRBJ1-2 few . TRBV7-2 CASSLGGVVYGYTF TGTGCCAGCAGCTTAGGGGGGGTCGTCTATGGCTACACCTTC
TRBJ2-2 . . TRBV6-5 CASSYGGGGHGELFF TGTGCCAGCAGTTATGGTGGAGGGGGCCACGGGGAGCTGTTTTTT
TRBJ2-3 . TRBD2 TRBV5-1 CASSLGLAGSTDTQYF TGCGCCAGCAGCTTGGGTCTAGCGGGCAGCACAGATACGCAGTATTTT